A selection of T cell receptor beta chains follows, all from one sample in a study of blood T cell repertoires in COVID-19. Profiling relied on immunoSEQ multiplex PCR, and the TCRdb table lists in-frame clones only, not all of them. The sample carries approximately 150,000 clones, approximately 84% recorded once. Sequencing was done on a sample of peripheral blood. These receptors came from a woman aged 55-69 years with acute or convalescent COVID-19. Each CDR3 is given with its conserved first and last residue. The D gene is left open where the match is weak. Clone size appears in some rows only: once, few, many, or a class for an expanded clone.

CDR3aa: CASSYSLAQIWYF; d_gene: .; abundance: .; v_gene: TRBV6-6; j_gene: TRBJ2-3
CDR3aa: CASSLAPSDNYEQYF; d_gene: .; abundance: .; v_gene: TRBV7-8; j_gene: TRBJ2-7
CDR3aa: CAISEDRNYGYTF; d_gene: .; abundance: .; v_gene: TRBV10-3; j_gene: TRBJ1-2
CDR3aa: CASSLVGAGNSPLHF; d_gene: .; abundance: few; v_gene: TRBV28; j_gene: TRBJ1-6
CDR3aa: CASSRRVSQGTQYF; d_gene: .; abundance: .; v_gene: TRBV3-1/TRBV3-2; j_gene: TRBJ2-3
CDR3aa: CASSAPPRVGATGELFF; d_gene: .; abundance: .; v_gene: TRBV6-1; j_gene: TRBJ2-2
CDR3aa: CASSQYRTSGRNTGELFF; d_gene: TRBD2; abundance: .; v_gene: TRBV3-1/TRBV3-2; j_gene: TRBJ2-2
CDR3aa: CASSTQGANEQYF; d_gene: TRBD1; abundance: .; v_gene: TRBV28; j_gene: TRBJ2-7
CDR3aa: CASSGFSRGNQPQHF; d_gene: .; abundance: once; v_gene: TRBV9; j_gene: TRBJ1-5
CDR3aa: CASSFSIGTASGELFF; d_gene: TRBD1; abundance: few; v_gene: TRBV27; j_gene: TRBJ2-2